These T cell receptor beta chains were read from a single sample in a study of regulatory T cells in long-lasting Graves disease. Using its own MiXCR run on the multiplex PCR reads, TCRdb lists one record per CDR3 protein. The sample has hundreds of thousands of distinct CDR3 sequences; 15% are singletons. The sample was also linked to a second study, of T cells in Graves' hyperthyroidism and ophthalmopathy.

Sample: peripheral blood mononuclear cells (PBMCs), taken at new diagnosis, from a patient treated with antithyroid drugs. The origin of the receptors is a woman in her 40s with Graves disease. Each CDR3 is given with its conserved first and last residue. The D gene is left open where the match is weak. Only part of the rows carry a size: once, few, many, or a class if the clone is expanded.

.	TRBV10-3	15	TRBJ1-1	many	TGTGCCATCAGTGTCGAACCCAAAGCTGGCACTGAAGCTTTCTTT	CAISVEPKAGTEAFF
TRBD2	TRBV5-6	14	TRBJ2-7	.	TGTGCCAGCAGCTTGGGGACTAGCCGCTACGAGCAGTACTTC	CASSLGTSRYEQYF
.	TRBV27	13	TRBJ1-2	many	TGTGCCAGCAGAAAAGCTCGTGACTATGGCTACACCTTC	CASRKARDYGYTF
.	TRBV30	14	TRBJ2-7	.	TGTGCCTGGAAGCCTCCTTGGGACACATACGAGCAGTACTTC	CAWKPPWDTYEQYF
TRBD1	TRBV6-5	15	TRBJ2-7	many	TGTGCCAGCAGTTACGGGACAGGGGAAGCTAGCGAGCAGTACTTC	CASSYGTGEASEQYF
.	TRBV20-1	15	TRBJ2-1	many	TGCAGTGCTTTCGACAGACTAGATACCACAAATGAGCAGTTCTTC	CSAFDRLDTTNEQFF
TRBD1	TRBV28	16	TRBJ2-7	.	TGTGCCAGCAGTCCTTTCTCAGGGGGCCTTCGGTACGAGCAGTACTTC	CASSPFSGGLRYEQYF
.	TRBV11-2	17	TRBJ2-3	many	TGTGCCAGCAGCTCCCGTTCTAGCGTGATGGGAGAGGAGGCGCAGTATTTT	CASSSRSSVMGEEAQYF
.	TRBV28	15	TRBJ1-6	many	TGTGCCAGCACCGGAACCGGAGGGAGGGATTCACCCCTCCACTTT	CASTGTGGRDSPLHF
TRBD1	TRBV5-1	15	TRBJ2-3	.	TGCGCCAGCAGCTTCGGCGGACAGGGCACAGATACGCAGTATTTT	CASSFGGQGTDTQYF
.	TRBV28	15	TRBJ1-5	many	TGTGCCAGCCGCGGACAGCTTTATAGCAATCAGCCCCAGCATTTT	CASRGQLYSNQPQHF
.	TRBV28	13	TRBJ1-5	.	TGTGCCAGCAGTTCCTCCGACGGTCAGCCCCAGCATTTT	CASSSSDGQPQHF
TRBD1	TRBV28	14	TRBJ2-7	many	TGTGCCAGCAGTCTAGGACAGGGGGCAAACGAGCAGTACTTC	CASSLGQGANEQYF
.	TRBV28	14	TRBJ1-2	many	TGTGCCAGCAGTTTGAGGGGGGCTAGCGATGGCTACACCTTC	CASSLRGASDGYTF
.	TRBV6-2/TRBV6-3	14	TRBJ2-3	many	TGTGCCAGCAGTGGTACCAATGCTGTAGATACGCAGTATTTT	CASSGTNAVDTQYF
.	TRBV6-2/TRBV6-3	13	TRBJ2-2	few	TGTGCCAGCAGTTTCTCGCAAACCGGGGAGCTGTTTTTT	CASSFSQTGELFF
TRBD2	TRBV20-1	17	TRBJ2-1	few	TGCAGTGCTAGCCGCCTTTATGGTCTAGCGGGAGGCGATGAGCAGTTCTTC	CSASRLYGLAGGDEQFF
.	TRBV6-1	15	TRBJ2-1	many	TGTGCCAGCATCAGGACAGACGGGCTTGGGAATGAGCAGTTCTTC	CASIRTDGLGNEQFF
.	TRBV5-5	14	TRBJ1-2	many	TGTGCCAGCAGCACCCTGGAGGGCGGCTATGGCTACACCTTC	CASSTLEGGYGYTF
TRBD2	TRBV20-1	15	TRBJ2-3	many	TGCAGTGCTAGAGGCGCTAGCGGGGGCACAGATACGCAGTATTTT	CSARGASGGTDTQYF
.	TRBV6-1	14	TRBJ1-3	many	TGTGCCAGCTTGGGGGGAGAGTCTGGAAACACCATATATTTT	CASLGGESGNTIYF
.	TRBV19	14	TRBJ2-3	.	TGTGCCAGTAGTATAGGGCAGGCGGAGGATACGCAGTATTTT	CASSIGQAEDTQYF
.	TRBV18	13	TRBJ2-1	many	TGTGCCAGCTCACCATTCGGGCGGCCGGAGCAGTTCTTC	CASSPFGRPEQFF
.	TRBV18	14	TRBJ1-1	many	TGTGCCAGCTCCTGGACAATCCCGAACACTGAAGCTTTCTTT	CASSWTIPNTEAFF
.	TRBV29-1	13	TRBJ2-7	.	TGCAGCGTTGTTGAGTTTAGTACCTACGAGCAGTACTTC	CSVVEFSTYEQYF
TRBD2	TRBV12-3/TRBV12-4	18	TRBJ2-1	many	TGTGCCAGCAGTTTTCGGAGATCTAGCGGGAGGGCCGTCAATGAGCAGTTCTTC	CASSFRRSSGRAVNEQFF
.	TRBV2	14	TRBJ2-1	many	TGTGCCAGCAGGTGGACAAGCTCCTACAATGAGCAGTTCTTC	CASRWTSSYNEQFF
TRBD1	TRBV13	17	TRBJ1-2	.	TGTGCCAGCAGCTTAGGGCTCAGGGGGCGAGATCGGTATGGCTACACCTTC	CASSLGLRGRDRYGYTF
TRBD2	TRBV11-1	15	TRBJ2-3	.	TGCGCCAGCAGCCAAGATTCTAGCGGCTCGGATACGCAGTATTTT	CASSQDSSGSDTQYF
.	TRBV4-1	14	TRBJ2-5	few	TGCGCCAGCAGCCAAGAACCGGGCGGGCAGACCCAGTACTTC	CASSQEPGGQTQYF
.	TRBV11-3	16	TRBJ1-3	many	TGTGCCAGCAGCTTAGAATCGGGGGCCTCTGGAAACACCATATATTTT	CASSLESGASGNTIYF
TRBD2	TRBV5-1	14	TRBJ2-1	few	TGCGCCAGCAGCTTTAGATCTAGCGGCACTGAGCAGTTCTTC	CASSFRSSGTEQFF
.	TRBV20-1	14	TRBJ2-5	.	TGCAGTGCTCGAAACAGGGTCAAGGGGGAGACCCAGTACTTC	CSARNRVKGETQYF
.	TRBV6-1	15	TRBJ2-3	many	TGTGCCAGCAGTCCCTCGGGACCGACCACAGATACGCAGTATTTT	CASSPSGPTTDTQYF
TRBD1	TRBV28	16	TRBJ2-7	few	TGTGCCAGCAGTCTACAACAGGGGAAGAGCTCCTACGAGCAGTACTTC	CASSLQQGKSSYEQYF
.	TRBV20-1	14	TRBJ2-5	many	TGCAGTGCTAGCGCCTGGGTCCCTACCGAGACCCAGTACTTC	CSASAWVPTETQYF
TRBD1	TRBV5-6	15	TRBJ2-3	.	TGTGCCAGCAGCTTTGGGACAGGGGGCGCAGATACGCAGTATTTT	CASSFGTGGADTQYF
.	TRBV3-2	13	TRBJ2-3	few	TGTGCCAGGAGACCTGGGGCCACAGATACGCAGTATTTT	CARRPGATDTQYF
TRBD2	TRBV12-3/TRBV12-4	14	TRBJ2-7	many	TGTGCCAGCAGGTTTGCGGGGGACTCCTACGAGCAGTACTTC	CASRFAGDSYEQYF
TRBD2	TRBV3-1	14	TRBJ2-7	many	TGTGCCAGCAGCCACACGGGAGGGCCCTACGAGCAGTACTTC	CASSHTGGPYEQYF
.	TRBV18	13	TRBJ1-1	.	TGTGCCAGCTCAGACGACCAGAACACTGAAGCTTTCTTT	CASSDDQNTEAFF